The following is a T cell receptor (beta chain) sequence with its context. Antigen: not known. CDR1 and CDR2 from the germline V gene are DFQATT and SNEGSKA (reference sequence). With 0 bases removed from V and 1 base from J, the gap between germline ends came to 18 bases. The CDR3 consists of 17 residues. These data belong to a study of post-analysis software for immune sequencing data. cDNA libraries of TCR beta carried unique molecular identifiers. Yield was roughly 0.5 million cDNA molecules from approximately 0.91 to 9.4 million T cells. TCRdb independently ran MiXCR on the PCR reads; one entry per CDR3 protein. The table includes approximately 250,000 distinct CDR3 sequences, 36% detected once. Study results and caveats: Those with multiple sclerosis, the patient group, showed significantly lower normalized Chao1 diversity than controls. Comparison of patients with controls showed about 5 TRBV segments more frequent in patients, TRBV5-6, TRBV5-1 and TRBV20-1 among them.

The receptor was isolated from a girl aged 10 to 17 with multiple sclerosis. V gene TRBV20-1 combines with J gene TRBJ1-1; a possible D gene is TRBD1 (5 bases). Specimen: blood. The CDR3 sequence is CSARDRVWGGTNTEAFF. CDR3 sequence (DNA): TGCAGTGCTAGAGATCGGGTTTGGGGGGGGACGAACACTGAAGCTTTCTTT.